This T cell receptor beta chain was sequenced during a study of blood T cell repertoires in COVID-19. Study-level background: T cells, B-cell-depleted T cells, or PBMCs supplied cDNA or gDNA.

V lost 3 bases, J lost 5 bases, and 10 bases lay in between. There are 13 residues in the CDR3. Germline CDR1 reads SNHLY; CDR2 reads FYNNEI. The assay was immunoSEQ multiplex PCR, and TCRdb's table has in-frame clones only and misses some. The sample holds 240,000 or so clones, about 82% seen once. The clonotype was recovered from a man older than 75 with acute or convalescent COVID-19. The V call is TRBV2, the J call TRBJ2-5, with D perhaps matching TRBD2 (6 bases). The sequenced material came from peripheral blood. The chain's CDR3 is CASSDAEGETQYF. In DNA, the CDR3 is TGTGCCAGCAGTGATGCGGAGGGGGAGACCCAGTACTTC.